This T cell receptor (beta chain) comes out of a study of blood T cell repertoires in COVID-19. Here immunoSEQ multiplex PCR was the method, and the copy in TCRdb shows in-frame clones only, minus some. The sample shows about 190,000 clones, roughly 80% of them seen only once. The CDR3 has 15 amino acids. Germline V gene lookup returns CDR1 MNHNY and CDR2 SVGAGI (reference sequence). Trimming stripped 5 bases from V and 3 bases from J, with 17 bases between. What was sequenced was peripheral blood. The TCR was taken from a woman in her 50s with acute or convalescent COVID-19. The J gene is TRBJ2-7, the V gene TRBV6-6; D is perhaps TRBD1 (6 bases). The CDR3 loop reads CASSDLGHSGYEQYF. CDR3 in DNA: TGTGCCAGCAGTGACTTGGGACACTCGGGCTACGAGCAGTACTTC.